This T cell receptor (beta chain) was identified in a study of cytomegalovirus exposure and HLA in healthy donors. This clone has only a few counts. The PCR employed 60 Vbeta primers together with 13 Jbeta primers. Profiling relied on immunoSEQ multiplex PCR, and the TCRdb table lists in-frame clones only, not all of them. The table shows 150,000 to 170,000 clones, with 65% to 85% occurring only once. The sample consisted of PBMCs. The receptor was derived from a woman between 40 and 50 years old in good health and CMV-seropositive.

The CDR3 coding sequence is TGTGCCAGCTCACGCGATGACACAGATACGCAGTATTTT. Translation: CASSRDDTDTQYF. The chain combines TRBV18 with TRBJ2-3; unclear D gene. The CDR3 runs to 13 residues. Trimming left V 4 bases short and J 2 bases short, with 7 bases between. The germline CDR1 and CDR2 sequences are KGHSH and LQKENI.